This is a list of T cell receptor beta chains from one sample in a study of cytomegalovirus exposure and HLA in healthy donors. The table came from immunoSEQ multiplex PCR; TCRdb's copy has only in-frame clones and leaves some out. The sample includes around 150,000 clones, around 70% seen only once; the top ten take approximately 2.1%. Sequencing was done on a sample of PBMCs. The receptor set was obtained from a man in his forties in good health and CMV-seronegative. Both conserved end residues are trimmed from each CDR3. D genes are given only for firm matches.

v_call: TRBV5-1; d_call: -; j_call: TRBJ2-3; cdr3_aa: ASSLSGQPSTDTQY
v_call: TRBV27; d_call: TRBD1; j_call: TRBJ2-4; cdr3_aa: ASRPQGERLNIQY
v_call: TRBV4-1; d_call: -; j_call: TRBJ1-2; cdr3_aa: ASSQDVWRGYP
v_call: TRBV23-1; d_call: -; j_call: TRBJ1-2; cdr3_aa: ASSQSPDSPYGYT
v_call: TRBV18; d_call: TRBD2; j_call: TRBJ2-5; cdr3_aa: ASSPGLAQETQY
v_call: TRBV14; d_call: -; j_call: TRBJ1-1; cdr3_aa: ASSQDQGWTEAF
v_call: TRBV27; d_call: TRBD2; j_call: TRBJ2-2; cdr3_aa: ASFSGATNTGELF
v_call: TRBV2; d_call: TRBD1; j_call: TRBJ1-2; cdr3_aa: ASSEQGAYGYT
v_call: TRBV30; d_call: -; j_call: TRBJ2-5; cdr3_aa: AWSGQETQY
v_call: TRBV6-1; d_call: -; j_call: TRBJ2-5; cdr3_aa: ASYDYTQETQY
v_call: TRBV5-8; d_call: TRBD1; j_call: TRBJ1-5; cdr3_aa: ASSLGLTGGNSNQPQN
v_call: TRBV19; d_call: -; j_call: TRBJ1-2; cdr3_aa: ASSPEGNYGYT
v_call: TRBV7-2; d_call: -; j_call: TRBJ2-7; cdr3_aa: ASSFHGGPYEQY
v_call: TRBV28; d_call: TRBD1; j_call: TRBJ1-5; cdr3_aa: ASSFLDRVRQPQH
v_call: TRBV7-6; d_call: TRBD1; j_call: TRBJ1-2; cdr3_aa: ASSPDRLYGYP
v_call: TRBV10-2; d_call: TRBD1; j_call: TRBJ2-7; cdr3_aa: ASKAGGSYEQY
v_call: TRBV2; d_call: -; j_call: TRBJ1-4; cdr3_aa: ASNPQGVGEKLF
v_call: TRBV5-6; d_call: -; j_call: TRBJ2-7; cdr3_aa: ASSLVGGPYEQY
v_call: TRBV7-2; d_call: TRBD2; j_call: TRBJ2-5; cdr3_aa: ASSILAGRQETQY
v_call: TRBV5-1; d_call: -; j_call: TRBJ2-3; cdr3_aa: ASSSVQGGTDTQY
v_call: TRBV19; d_call: -; j_call: TRBJ1-5; cdr3_aa: ASSLDRRGDQPQH
v_call: TRBV9; d_call: TRBD2; j_call: TRBJ2-7; cdr3_aa: ASSAGVPLAGDLSYEQY
v_call: TRBV5-1; d_call: -; j_call: TRBJ2-5; cdr3_aa: ASSVDQETQY
v_call: TRBV4-1; d_call: TRBD1; j_call: TRBJ2-5; cdr3_aa: ASSQDVAGGWETQY
v_call: TRBV28; d_call: TRBD1; j_call: TRBJ2-7; cdr3_aa: ASISGQGIYEQY
v_call: TRBV11-2; d_call: -; j_call: TRBJ2-7; cdr3_aa: ASSLSTGETYEQY
v_call: TRBV7-8; d_call: TRBD1; j_call: TRBJ2-5; cdr3_aa: ASSIPGQQETQY
v_call: TRBV5-4; d_call: -; j_call: TRBJ1-1; cdr3_aa: ASSLARGNTEAF
v_call: TRBV5-1; d_call: TRBD2; j_call: TRBJ2-7; cdr3_aa: ASSLLGTSGGFEQY
v_call: TRBV4-1; d_call: -; j_call: TRBJ2-7; cdr3_aa: ASSQALRGSEQY
v_call: TRBV10-2; d_call: -; j_call: TRBJ2-1; cdr3_aa: ASSEGLLNEQF
v_call: TRBV27; d_call: -; j_call: TRBJ1-5; cdr3_aa: ASTPRAGVNQPQH
v_call: TRBV10-3; d_call: TRBD1; j_call: TRBJ1-5; cdr3_aa: AIGGDRVNQPQH
v_call: TRBV5-1; d_call: TRBD1; j_call: TRBJ2-7; cdr3_aa: ASSLAGQGVYEQY
v_call: TRBV30; d_call: TRBD1; j_call: TRBJ1-1; cdr3_aa: AWSPDRGIGVVAF
v_call: TRBV6-5; d_call: TRBD1; j_call: TRBJ1-1; cdr3_aa: ASSARDRVYTEAF
v_call: TRBV7-8; d_call: TRBD1; j_call: TRBJ1-1; cdr3_aa: ASSLTGGLTEAF
v_call: TRBV6-1; d_call: TRBD1; j_call: TRBJ1-1; cdr3_aa: ASSFQGGTEAF
v_call: TRBV4-1; d_call: -; j_call: TRBJ1-1; cdr3_aa: ASSPPTTRGSFNTEAF
v_call: TRBV19; d_call: TRBD1; j_call: TRBJ1-5; cdr3_aa: ASSGTGGNQPQH
v_call: TRBV6-1; d_call: -; j_call: TRBJ2-7; cdr3_aa: ASSEASVQGSYEQY
v_call: TRBV6-5; d_call: -; j_call: TRBJ2-5; cdr3_aa: ASKRGGQETQY
v_call: TRBV7-9; d_call: -; j_call: TRBJ1-2; cdr3_aa: ASSWPGYT
v_call: TRBV7-9; d_call: -; j_call: TRBJ1-1; cdr3_aa: ASSLVKEAGTI
v_call: TRBV7-2; d_call: -; j_call: TRBJ2-1; cdr3_aa: ASSSTAYNEQF
v_call: TRBV19; d_call: -; j_call: TRBJ2-7; cdr3_aa: ASSRGHEPYEQY
v_call: TRBV5-6; d_call: TRBD2; j_call: TRBJ2-3; cdr3_aa: ASSLPVAGASTDTQY
v_call: TRBV5-5; d_call: -; j_call: TRBJ2-3; cdr3_aa: ASSPSGDTQY
v_call: TRBV10-3; d_call: TRBD2; j_call: TRBJ2-2; cdr3_aa: AISEAGGYPTGELF
v_call: TRBV9; d_call: TRBD2; j_call: TRBJ2-3; cdr3_aa: ASSAPRWTSGGSDTQY
v_call: TRBV5-1; d_call: -; j_call: TRBJ2-2; cdr3_aa: ASSLLTSRLNTGELF
v_call: TRBV19; d_call: -; j_call: TRBJ2-5; cdr3_aa: ASSILRGARETQY
v_call: TRBV5-6; d_call: TRBD1; j_call: TRBJ1-3; cdr3_aa: ASSPQGALSGNTIY
v_call: TRBV5-8; d_call: -; j_call: TRBJ1-4; cdr3_aa: ASSLAVVGQGEKLF
v_call: TRBV2; d_call: TRBD1; j_call: TRBJ1-1; cdr3_aa: ASGFPGQRNTEAF
v_call: TRBV6-1; d_call: TRBD1; j_call: TRBJ2-5; cdr3_aa: ASTSSGQQETQY
v_call: TRBV30; d_call: -; j_call: TRBJ1-4; cdr3_aa: AWSPAGALATNEKLF
v_call: TRBV5-1; d_call: TRBD1; j_call: TRBJ2-7; cdr3_aa: ASSPGQVPGYEQY